These 9 T cell receptor beta chains originate from one sample sequenced in a study of OX40 agonist ivuxolimab in advanced cancers. Profiling relied on immunoSEQ multiplex PCR, and the TCRdb table lists in-frame clones only, not all of them. This sample has about 82,000 clones, with roughly 90% found just once. The sequencing here drew on CD4+ or CD8+ T cells sorted from blood, taken in a trial of the OX40 agonist ivuxolimab. These receptors all come from an adult with an advanced solid tumor such as melanoma, head and neck, liver or kidney cancer.

This sequence joins TRBV25-1 and TRBJ1-2; D not certain. V was clipped by 3 bases and J by 8 bases, with 7 bases between them. CDR1 and CDR2 (germline): MGHDK, SYGVNS. CDR3 length: 11 residues. The CDR3 here is CASSEKPGYTF. CDR3 coding DNA: TGTGCCAGCAGTGAGAAACCCGGCTACACCTTC.

This sequence joins TRBV28 and TRBJ1-1, with a possible D match to TRBD1 (5 bases). The CDR3 spans 15 residues. V was pared by 7 bases and J by 1 base, with 16 bases between. CDR1 and CDR2 from the germline V gene are MDHEN and SYDVKM. CDR3 sequence: CASMEGGARNTEAFF. CDR3 bases: TGTGCCAGCATGGAGGGTGGGGCGAGGAACACTGAAGCTTTCTTT.

The rearrangement links TRBV5-8 to TRBJ2-2; D tentatively fits TRBD1 or TRBD2 (6 bases each). CDR1 SGHTS and CDR2 YDEGEE come from the germline V gene. This CDR3 comprises 14 residues. V gave up 2 bases and J gave up 9 bases, with 14 bases separating them. The CDR3 DNA follows: TGTGCCAGCAGCTTACAGAGGGGGGCCCGGGAGCTGTTTTTT. This gives the protein CASSLQRGARELFF.

The CDR3 loop is CASSDWAGNTEAFF. CDR3 DNA: TGTGCCAGCAGTGACTGGGCAGGAAACACTGAAGCTTTCTTT. The chain recombines TRBV2 with TRBJ1-1; D is uncertain. The V gene's germline CDR1 is SNHLY and CDR2 FYNNEI. The V end was cut by 3 bases, the J end by 2 bases, with 10 bases between. This CDR3 contains 14 residues.

Written as DNA, the CDR3 is TGCGCCAGCAGCTTGGTTTGGACAGGGGCGAACACTGAAGCTTTCTTT. Amino acids: CASSLVWTGANTEAFF. The J gene is TRBJ1-1, the V gene TRBV5-1; 9 nucleotides align to TRBD1. Looked up from germline, CDR1 is SGHRS and CDR2 is YFSETQ. V lost 0 bases, J lost 1 base, and 4 bases stayed unmatched. This CDR3 region has 16 residues.

This chain uses TRBV5-5 with TRBJ2-5, with D perhaps matching TRBD1 (6 bases). V lost 5 bases to trimming and J lost 2 bases, with 13 bases between them. This CDR3 has 14 amino acids. CDR1 SGHKS and CDR2 YYEKEE come from the germline V gene (reference sequence). The DNA of the CDR3 is TGTGCCAGCAGACCCGACAGGATACAAGAGACCCAGTACTTC. Translating it yields CASRPDRIQETQYF. Complete variable domain (other parts from reference TRBV5-5 and TRBJ2-5): DAGVTQSPTHLIKTRGQQVTLRCSPISGHKSVSWYQQVLGQGPQFIFQYYEKEERGRGNFPDRFSARQFPNYSSELNVNALLLGDSALYLCASRPDRIQETQYFGPGTRLLVL.

The chain carries TRBV5-1 and TRBJ2-3; 9 bases align to TRBD2. J was trimmed by 2 bases and V by 5 bases; bases with no gene match: 6. Germline V gene sequence: CDR1 SGHRS, CDR2 YFSETQ. The CDR3 consists of 15 residues. CDR3 DNA sequence: TGCGCCAGCAGTATAGCGGGAGACTACACAGATACGCAGTATTTT. As protein: CASSIAGDYTDTQYF. Full variable domain (rest looked up from reference TRBV5-1 and TRBJ2-3): KAGVTQTPRYLIKTRGQQVTLSCSPISGHRSVSWYQQTPGQGLQFLFEYFSETQRNKGNFPGRFSGRQFSNSRSEMNVSTLELGDSALYLCASSIAGDYTDTQYFGPGTRLTVL.

The chain couples TRBV28 to TRBJ1-2, with 8 bases aligning to TRBD1. Germline V CDR1 and CDR2: MDHEN, SYDVKM. J was trimmed by 4 bases and V by 6 bases; bases with no gene match: 7. This CDR3 is 14 amino acids long. CDR3 sequence (DNA): TGTGCCAGCAGGCCAGGGGGCTCTGGCTATGGCTACACCTTC. It encodes CASRPGGSGYGYTF.

The gene calls are TRBV27 and TRBJ2-7; tentatively, D is TRBD1 (6 bases). Between the trimmed V and J ends, which lost 6 bases and 3 bases, there was a span of 18 bases. The CDR3 consists of 15 residues. Germline loops: CDR1 MNHEY, CDR2 SMNVEV (reference sequence). CDR3 in DNA: TGTGCCAGCAGGAGCCAGGGGTCCGTTGTCTACGAGCAGTACTTC. It is translated as CASRSQGSVVYEQYF.